This T cell receptor (beta chain) is from a study of blood T cell repertoires in COVID-19. Study information: Collection of acute and convalescent COVID-19 samples took place in the United States, Italy and Spain.

As handled by the study authors: Amplified reference gene primers provided the basis for estimating nucleated cell counts. Sequenced by immunoSEQ multiplex PCR; TCRdb stores in-frame clones only, minus some. D and trimming were read from the DNA, whereas the V and J calls and clone size are those reported in that table. The sample holds some 380,000 clones, roughly 88% seen once. Trimming removed 1 base at V and 8 bases at J, with 20 bases between. Looked up from germline, CDR1 is LGHNA and CDR2 is YNFKEQ. CDR3 size: 16 residues. Cohorts were assigned according to the clinical history that participants reported.

The sequencing sample was made of PBMCs or T cells enriched from blood (not recorded which). The V gene is TRBV4-2, the J gene TRBJ1-2; D may be TRBD1 (6 bases). The clonotype originates from a woman between 40 and 55 years old with acute COVID-19. The CDR3 spells CASSQAEWGGLEGYTF. The DNA of the CDR3 is TGTGCCAGCAGCCAAGCGGAATGGGGGGGCTTAGAAGGCTACACCTTC.